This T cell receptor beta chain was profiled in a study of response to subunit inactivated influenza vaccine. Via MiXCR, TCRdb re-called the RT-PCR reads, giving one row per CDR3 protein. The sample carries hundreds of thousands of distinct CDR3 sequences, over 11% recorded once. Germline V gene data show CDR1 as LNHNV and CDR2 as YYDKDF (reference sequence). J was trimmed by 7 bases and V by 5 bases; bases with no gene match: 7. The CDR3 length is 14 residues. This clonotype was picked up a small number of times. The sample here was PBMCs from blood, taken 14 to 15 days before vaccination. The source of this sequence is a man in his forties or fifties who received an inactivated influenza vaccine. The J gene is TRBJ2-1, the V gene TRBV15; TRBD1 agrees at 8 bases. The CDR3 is CATSPGQVLNEQFF. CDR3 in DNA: TGTGCCACCAGCCCGGGACAGGTATTGAATGAGCAGTTCTTC.